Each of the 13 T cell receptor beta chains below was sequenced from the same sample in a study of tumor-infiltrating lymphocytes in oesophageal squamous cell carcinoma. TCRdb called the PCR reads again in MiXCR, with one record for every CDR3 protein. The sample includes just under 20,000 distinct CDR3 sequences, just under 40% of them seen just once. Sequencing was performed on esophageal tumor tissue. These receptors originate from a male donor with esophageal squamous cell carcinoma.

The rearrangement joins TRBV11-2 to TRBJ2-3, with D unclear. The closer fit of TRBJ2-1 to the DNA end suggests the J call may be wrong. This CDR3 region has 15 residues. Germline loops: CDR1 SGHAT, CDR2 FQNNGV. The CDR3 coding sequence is TGTGCCAGCAGCTTAGTCTTGCTAAAGAGTAATGAGCAGTTCTTC. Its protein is CASSLVLLKSNEQFF.

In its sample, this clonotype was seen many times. The CDR3 loop is CASAFQGTQETQYF. The CDR3, as DNA: TGTGCCAGCGCTTTTCAGGGGACCCAAGAGACCCAGTACTTC. V gene TRBV2 combines with J gene TRBJ2-5, with TRBD1 as a possible D gene (6 bases). V dropped 8 bases and J dropped 1 base, with 14 bases sitting between them. CDR1 is SNHLY and CDR2 is FYNNEI in the germline V gene. This CDR3 is 14 amino acids long.

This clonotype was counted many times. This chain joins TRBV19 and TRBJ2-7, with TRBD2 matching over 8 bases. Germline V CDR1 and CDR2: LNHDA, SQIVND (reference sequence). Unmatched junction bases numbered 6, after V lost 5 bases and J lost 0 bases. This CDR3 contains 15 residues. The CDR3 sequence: CASSSNSGNSYEQYF. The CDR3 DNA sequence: TGTGCCAGTAGTTCCAATAGCGGGAACTCCTACGAGCAGTACTTC. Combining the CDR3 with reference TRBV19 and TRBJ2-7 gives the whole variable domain DGGITQSPKYLFRKEGQNVTLSCEQNLNHDAMYWYRQDPGQGLRLIYYSQIVNDFQKGDIAEGYSVSREKKESFPLTVTSAQKNPTAFYLCASSSNSGNSYEQYFGPGTRLTVT.

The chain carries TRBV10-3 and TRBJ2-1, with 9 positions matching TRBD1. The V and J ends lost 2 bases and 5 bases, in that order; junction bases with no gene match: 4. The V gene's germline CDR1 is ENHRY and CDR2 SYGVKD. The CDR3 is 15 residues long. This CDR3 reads CAISETGGANNEQFF. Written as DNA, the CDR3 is TGTGCCATCAGTGAGACAGGGGGCGCGAACAATGAGCAGTTCTTC.

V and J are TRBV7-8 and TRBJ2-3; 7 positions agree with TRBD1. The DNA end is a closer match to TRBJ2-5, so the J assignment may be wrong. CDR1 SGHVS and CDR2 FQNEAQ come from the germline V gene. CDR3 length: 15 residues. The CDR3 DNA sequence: TGTGCCAGCAGCTTGCGACAGGGACCCTCCGAGACCCAGTACTTC. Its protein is CASSLRQGPSETQYF.

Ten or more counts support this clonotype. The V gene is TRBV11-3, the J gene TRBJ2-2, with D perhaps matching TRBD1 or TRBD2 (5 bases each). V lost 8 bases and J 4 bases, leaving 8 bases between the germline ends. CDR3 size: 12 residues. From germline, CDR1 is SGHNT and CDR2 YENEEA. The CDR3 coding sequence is TGTGCCAGCGAGGGGAGCACCGGGGAGCTGTTTTTT. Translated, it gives CASEGSTGELFF.

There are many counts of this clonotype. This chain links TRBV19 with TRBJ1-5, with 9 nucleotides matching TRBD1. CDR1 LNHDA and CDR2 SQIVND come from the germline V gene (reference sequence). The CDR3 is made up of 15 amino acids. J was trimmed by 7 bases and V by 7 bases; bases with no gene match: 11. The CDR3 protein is CASTDRDRDAQPQHF. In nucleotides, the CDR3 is TGTGCCAGTACTGACCGGGACAGGGACGCGCAGCCCCAGCATTTT.

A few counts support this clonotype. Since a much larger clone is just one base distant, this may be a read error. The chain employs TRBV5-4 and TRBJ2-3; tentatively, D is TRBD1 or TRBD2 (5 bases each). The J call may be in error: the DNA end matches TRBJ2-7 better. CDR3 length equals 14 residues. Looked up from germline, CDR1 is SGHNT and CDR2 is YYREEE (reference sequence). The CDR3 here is CASSPTGPYNEQYF. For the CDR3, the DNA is TGTGCCAGCAGCCCCACGGGACCATACAATGAGCAGTACTTC.

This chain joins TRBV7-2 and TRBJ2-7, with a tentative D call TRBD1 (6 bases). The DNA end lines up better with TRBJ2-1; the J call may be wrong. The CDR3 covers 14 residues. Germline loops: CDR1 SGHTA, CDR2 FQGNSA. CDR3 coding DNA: TGTGCCAGCAGCTTAGCTGCAGGGGCGAATGAGCAGTTCTTC. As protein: CASSLAAGANEQFF.

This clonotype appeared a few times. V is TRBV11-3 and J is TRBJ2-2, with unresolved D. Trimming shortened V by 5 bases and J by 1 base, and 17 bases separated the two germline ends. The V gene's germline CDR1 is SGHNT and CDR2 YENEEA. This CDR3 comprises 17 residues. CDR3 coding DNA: TGTGCCAGCAGCCGACTTCGTGGGGATTTGAACACCGGGGAGCTGTTTTTT. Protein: CASSRLRGDLNTGELFF.

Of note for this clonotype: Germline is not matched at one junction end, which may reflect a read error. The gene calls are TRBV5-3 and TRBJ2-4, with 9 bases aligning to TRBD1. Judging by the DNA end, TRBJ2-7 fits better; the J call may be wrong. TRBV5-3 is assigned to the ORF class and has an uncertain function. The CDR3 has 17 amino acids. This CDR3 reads CASSFRLGQGLSYEQYF. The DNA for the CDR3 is TGTGCCAGCAGCTTTCGTTTGGGACAGGGCCTTTCCTACGAGCAGTACTTC.

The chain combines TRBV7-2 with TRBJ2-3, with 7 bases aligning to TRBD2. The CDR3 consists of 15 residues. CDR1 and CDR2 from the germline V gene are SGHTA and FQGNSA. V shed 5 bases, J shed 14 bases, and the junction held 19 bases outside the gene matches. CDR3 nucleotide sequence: TGTGCCAGCAGCCTCGGACTAGTAAGGTCCGGGGAGCTGTATTTT. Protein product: CASSLGLVRSGELYF. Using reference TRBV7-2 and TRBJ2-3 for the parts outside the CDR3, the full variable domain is GAGVSQSPSNKVTEKGKDVELRCDPISGHTALYWYRQSLGQGLEFLIYFQGNSAPDKSGLPSDRFSAERTGGSVSTLTIQRTQQEDSAVYLCASSLGLVRSGELYFGPGTRLTVL.

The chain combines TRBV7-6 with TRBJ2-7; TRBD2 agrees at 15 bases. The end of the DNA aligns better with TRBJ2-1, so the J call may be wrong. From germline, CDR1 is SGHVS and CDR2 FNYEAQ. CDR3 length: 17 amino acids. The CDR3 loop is CASSLPGTSGGYNEQFF. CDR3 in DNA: TGTGCCAGCAGCTTGCCCGGGACTAGCGGGGGGTACAATGAGCAGTTCTTC.